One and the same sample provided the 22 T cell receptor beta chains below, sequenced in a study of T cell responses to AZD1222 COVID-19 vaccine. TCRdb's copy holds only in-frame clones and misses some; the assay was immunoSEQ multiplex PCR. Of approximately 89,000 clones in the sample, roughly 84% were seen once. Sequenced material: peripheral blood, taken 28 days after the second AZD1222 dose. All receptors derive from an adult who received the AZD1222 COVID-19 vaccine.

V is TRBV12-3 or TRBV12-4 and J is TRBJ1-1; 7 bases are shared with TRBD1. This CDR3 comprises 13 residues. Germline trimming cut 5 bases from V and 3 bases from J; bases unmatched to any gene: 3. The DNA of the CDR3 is TGTGCCAGCAGTACCGGGACAGACACTGAAGCTTTCTTT. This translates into CASSTGTDTEAFF.

CDR3 amino acids: CASSIDGQGLGGYTF. CDR3 DNA: TGTGCCAGTAGTATAGACGGACAGGGCCTCGGGGGCTACACCTTC. V usage is TRBV19 and J usage is TRBJ1-2; 8 bases are shared with TRBD1. The length of the CDR3 is 15 residues. Germline-derived CDR1 and CDR2 are LNHDA and SQIVND (reference sequence). Losses at the gene ends were 0 bases for V and 8 bases for J; bases not matched to a gene: 8.

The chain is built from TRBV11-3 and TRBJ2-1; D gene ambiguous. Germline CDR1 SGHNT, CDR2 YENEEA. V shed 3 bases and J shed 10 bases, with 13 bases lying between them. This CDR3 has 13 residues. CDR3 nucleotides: TGTGCCAGCAGCTTGACTCGTCGTGCCGAGCAGTTCTTC. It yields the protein CASSLTRRAEQFF.

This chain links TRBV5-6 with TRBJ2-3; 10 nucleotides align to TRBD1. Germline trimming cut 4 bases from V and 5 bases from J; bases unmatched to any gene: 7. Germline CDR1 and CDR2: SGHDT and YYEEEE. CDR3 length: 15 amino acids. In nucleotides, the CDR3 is TGTGCCAGCAGCGGAACGGGACAGGGGAGAGATACGCAGTATTTT. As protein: CASSGTGQGRDTQYF.

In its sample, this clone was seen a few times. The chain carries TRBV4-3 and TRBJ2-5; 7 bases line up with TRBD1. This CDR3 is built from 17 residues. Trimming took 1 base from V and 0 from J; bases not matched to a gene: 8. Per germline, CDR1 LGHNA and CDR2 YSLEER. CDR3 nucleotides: TGCGCCAGCAGCCAAGGGGGGCAGGGGGTCAACCAAGAGACCCAGTACTTC. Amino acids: CASSQGGQGVNQETQYF.

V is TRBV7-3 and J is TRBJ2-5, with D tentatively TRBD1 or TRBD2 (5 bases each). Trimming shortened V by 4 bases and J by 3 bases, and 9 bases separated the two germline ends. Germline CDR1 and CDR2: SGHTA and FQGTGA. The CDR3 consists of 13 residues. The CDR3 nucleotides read TGTGCCAGCAGCTCCCAGGGAGAAGAGACCCAGTACTTC. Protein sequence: CASSSQGEETQYF. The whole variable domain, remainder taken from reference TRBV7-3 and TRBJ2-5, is GAGVSQTPSNKVTEKGKYVELRCDPISGHTALYWYRQSLGQGPEFLIYFQGTGAADDSGLPNDRFFAVRPEGSVSTLKIQRTERGDSAVYLCASSSQGEETQYFGPGTRLLVL.

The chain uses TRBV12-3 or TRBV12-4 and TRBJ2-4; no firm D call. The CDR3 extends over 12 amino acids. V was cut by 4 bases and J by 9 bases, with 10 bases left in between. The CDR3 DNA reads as TGTGCCAGCAGTTACGTACCCCGCATTCAGTACTTC. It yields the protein CASSYVPRIQYF.

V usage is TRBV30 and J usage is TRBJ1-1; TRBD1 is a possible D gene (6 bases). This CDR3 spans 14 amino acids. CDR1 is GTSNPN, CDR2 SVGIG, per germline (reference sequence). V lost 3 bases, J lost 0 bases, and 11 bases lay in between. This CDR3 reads CAWSPGHLNTEAFF. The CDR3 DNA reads TGTGCCTGGAGCCCGGGACACCTGAACACTGAAGCTTTCTTT.

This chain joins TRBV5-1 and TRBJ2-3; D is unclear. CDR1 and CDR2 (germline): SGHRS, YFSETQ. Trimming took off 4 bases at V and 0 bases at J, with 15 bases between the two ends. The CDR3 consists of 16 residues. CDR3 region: CASSPGVASSTDTQYF. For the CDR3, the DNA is TGCGCCAGCAGCCCGGGCGTAGCATCTAGCACAGATACGCAGTATTTT.

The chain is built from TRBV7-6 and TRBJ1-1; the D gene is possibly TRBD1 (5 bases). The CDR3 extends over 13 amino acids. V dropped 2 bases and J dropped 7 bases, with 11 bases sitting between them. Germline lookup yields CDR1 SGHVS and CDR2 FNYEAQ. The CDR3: CASSLPPDSEAFF. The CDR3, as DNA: TGTGCCAGCAGCTTACCCCCTGACAGTGAAGCTTTCTTT.

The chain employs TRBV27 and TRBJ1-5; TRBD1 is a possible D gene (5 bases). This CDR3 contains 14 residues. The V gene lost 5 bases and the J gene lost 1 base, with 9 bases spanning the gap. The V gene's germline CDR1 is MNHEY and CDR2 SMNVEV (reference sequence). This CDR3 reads CASSPRQSNQPQHF. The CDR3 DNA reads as TGTGCCAGCAGTCCCCGACAGAGCAATCAGCCCCAGCATTTT.

This chain's CDR3 is CASSPRGLQETQYF. The CDR3 DNA is TGTGCCAGCAGCCCGCGGGGGCTCCAAGAGACCCAGTACTTC. The gene calls are TRBV7-9 and TRBJ2-5, with D possibly TRBD2 on 7 matching bases. Germline values: CDR1 SEHNR, CDR2 FQNEAQ (reference sequence). V lost 5 bases and J lost 1, with 11 bases in between. This CDR3 is 14 amino acids long.

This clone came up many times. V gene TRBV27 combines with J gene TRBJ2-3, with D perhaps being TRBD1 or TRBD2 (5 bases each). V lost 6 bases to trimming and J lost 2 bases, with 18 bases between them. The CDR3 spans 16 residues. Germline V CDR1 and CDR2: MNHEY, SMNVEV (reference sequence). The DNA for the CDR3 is TGTGCCAGCAGCACCCGTCGGGACGGATTCACAGATACGCAGTATTTT. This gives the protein CASSTRRDGFTDTQYF.

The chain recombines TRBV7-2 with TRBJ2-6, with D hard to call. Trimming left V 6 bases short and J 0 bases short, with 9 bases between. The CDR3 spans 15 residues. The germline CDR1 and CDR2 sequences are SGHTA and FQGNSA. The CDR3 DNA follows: TGTGCCAGCAGTCCCGTAAGCTCTGGGGCCAACGTCCTGACTTTC. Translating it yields CASSPVSSGANVLTF.

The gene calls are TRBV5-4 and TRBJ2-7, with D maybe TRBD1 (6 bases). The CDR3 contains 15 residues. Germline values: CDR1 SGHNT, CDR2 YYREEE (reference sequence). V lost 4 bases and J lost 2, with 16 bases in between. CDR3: CASSRDTPTAYEQYF. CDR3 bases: TGTGCCAGCAGCCGGGACACCCCAACCGCCTACGAGCAGTACTTC.

Here the CDR3 DNA reads TGTGCCAGTAGTATCCGGAATATGGCAGTAACCTTC. It is translated as CASSIRNMAVTF. The gene calls are TRBV19 and TRBJ1-2, with D uncertain. The germline V gene encodes CDR1 LNHDA and CDR2 SQIVND (reference sequence). V lost 3 bases and J 14 bases, leaving 16 bases between the germline ends. The CDR3 is 12 amino acids.

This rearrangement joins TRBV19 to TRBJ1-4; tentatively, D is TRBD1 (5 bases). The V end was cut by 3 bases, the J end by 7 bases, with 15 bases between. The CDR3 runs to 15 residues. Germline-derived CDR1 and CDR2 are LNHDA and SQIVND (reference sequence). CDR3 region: CASSMLTAGSEKLFF. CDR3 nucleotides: TGTGCCAGTAGTATGTTGACAGCGGGTAGTGAAAAACTGTTTTTT.

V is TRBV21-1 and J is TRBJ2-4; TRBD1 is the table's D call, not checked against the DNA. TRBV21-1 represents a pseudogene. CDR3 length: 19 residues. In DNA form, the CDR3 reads TGTGCCAGCAGCAACGAACCCGGACAGGGCAAACTAGCCAAAAACATTCAGTACTTC. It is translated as CASSNEPGQGKLAKNIQYF.

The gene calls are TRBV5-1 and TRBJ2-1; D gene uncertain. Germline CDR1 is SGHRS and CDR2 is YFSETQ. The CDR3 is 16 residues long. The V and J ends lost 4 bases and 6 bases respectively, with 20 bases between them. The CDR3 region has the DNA TGCGCCAGCAGCCCCTGGGATAATCGAAACTTCAATGAGCAGTTCTTC. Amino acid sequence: CASSPWDNRNFNEQFF.

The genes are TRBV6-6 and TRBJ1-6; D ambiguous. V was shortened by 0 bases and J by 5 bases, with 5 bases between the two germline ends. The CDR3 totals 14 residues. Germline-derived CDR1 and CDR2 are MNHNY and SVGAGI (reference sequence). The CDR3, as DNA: TGTGCCAGCAGTTACTCGGCCGATAATTCACCCCTCCACTTT. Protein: CASSYSADNSPLHF.

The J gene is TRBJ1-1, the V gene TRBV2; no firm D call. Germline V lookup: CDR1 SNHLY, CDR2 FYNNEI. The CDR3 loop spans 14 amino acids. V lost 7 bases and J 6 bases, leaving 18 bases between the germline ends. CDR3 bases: TGTGCCAGCATTAAGACCGATTTTGGGGCTGAAGCTTTCTTT. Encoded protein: CASIKTDFGAEAFF.

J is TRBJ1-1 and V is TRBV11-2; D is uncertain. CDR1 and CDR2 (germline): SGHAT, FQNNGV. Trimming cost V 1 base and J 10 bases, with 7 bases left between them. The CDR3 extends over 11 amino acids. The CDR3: CASSLGNPAFF. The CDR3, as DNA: TGTGCCAGCAGCTTAGGGAATCCAGCTTTCTTT.